This T cell receptor (beta chain) was recorded in a study of patients and donors after allogeneic stem cell transplantation. Each CDR3 protein gets one entry after TCRdb re-called the RT-PCR reads with MiXCR. The sample records about 70,000 distinct CDR3 sequences, about a quarter being singletons. Germline V gene data show CDR1 as MNHNY and CDR2 as SVGAGI (reference sequence). Trimming pared 7 bases from V and 0 bases from J, leaving 6 bases between. There are 12 residues in the CDR3. The clonotype comes from a human donor who was either an allogeneic HSCT recipient or a stem cell or donor lymphocyte infusion donor (not recorded which). It is not recorded whose cells these are; they may come from a transplant donor. Sequences were obtained from blood, either unsorted or a sorted T cell fraction (not recorded which). The J gene is TRBJ2-5, the V gene TRBV6-6; D remains unclear. The CDR3 sequence: CASTRYQETQYF. In DNA form, the CDR3 reads TGTGCCAGCACCAGGTACCAAGAGACCCAGTACTTC.